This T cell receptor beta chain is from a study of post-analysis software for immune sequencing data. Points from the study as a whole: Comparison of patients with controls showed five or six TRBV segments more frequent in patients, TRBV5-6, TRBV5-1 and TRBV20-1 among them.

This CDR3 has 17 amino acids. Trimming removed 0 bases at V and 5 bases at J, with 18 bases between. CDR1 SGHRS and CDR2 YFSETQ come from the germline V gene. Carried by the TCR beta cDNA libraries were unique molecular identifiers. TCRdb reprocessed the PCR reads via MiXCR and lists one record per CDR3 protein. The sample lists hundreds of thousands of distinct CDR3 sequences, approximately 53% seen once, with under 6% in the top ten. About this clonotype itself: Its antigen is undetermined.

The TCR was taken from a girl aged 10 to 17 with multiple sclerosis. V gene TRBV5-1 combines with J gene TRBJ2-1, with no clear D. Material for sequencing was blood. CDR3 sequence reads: CASSLVPSVSANNEQFF. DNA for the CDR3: TGCGCCAGCAGCTTGGTCCCAAGCGTTTCCGCTAACAATGAGCAGTTCTTC.